This TCR beta chain was identified during a study of blood T cells in healthy people across ages. Each of the donors had about 9.9 milliliters of peripheral blood drawn into EDTA-treated Vacutainer tubes. Each sample gave at least 6.5 million isolated PBMCs. Overall study findings and caveats: Diversity was higher, and naive CD4+ cells more numerous, in long-lived donors than in aged donors.

Then a second PCR, running roughly 7 to 12 cycles, was carried out with a sample-barcoded 5' primer and a J-beta primer mix. The template-switch adaptor, which had 12 random nucleotides, put a tag on each cDNA molecule. TCRdb ran MiXCR on the 5' RACE reads and lists one entry per CDR3 protein. The table records 1,800,000 or so distinct CDR3 sequences, roughly two fifths of them present only once. This clonotype was counted only a few times. Its antigen is as yet unknown. Source material: blood. The clonotype comes from a human donor in good health.

CDR3 nucleotide sequence: TGTGCCAGCAGCGTAGTAGCGGGGACTAACACCGGGGAGCTGTTTTTT. Translating it yields CASSVVAGTNTGELFF. The chain links TRBV9 to TRBJ2-2; 8 bases are shared with TRBD2. This CDR3 contains 16 residues. Trimming removed 0 bases from V and 2 bases from J; junction bases left unmatched: 3. The germline CDR1 and CDR2 sequences are SGDLS and YYNGEE.